Below, one T cell receptor beta chain is given with its context. This receptor's antigen is unknown. No quality values exist for individual bases; no much larger clone is one base distant. From a lookup of the germline V gene, CDR1 and CDR2 are SGHVS and FQNEAQ. From cysteine to phenylalanine, the CDR3 is 18 amino acids long. Only CDR3 DNA is held: 54 bases, read in frame from base 1. At the junction V is shortened by 1 base and J by 0 bases, with 13 bases in between. Using the deep immunoSEQ assay, multiplex PCR amplified TCR CDR3 regions from genomic DNA. Genomic DNA extracted from each cell subset was distributed evenly over all wells of several immunoSEQ 96-well plates, and each plate served as one replicate. For unsorted PBMC, roughly 330 ng of genomic DNA, equivalent to around 33,000 T cell genomes, went into each replicate PCR. Ten immunoSEQ deep assay plates were used to sequence the unsorted PBMC genomic DNA. Purified libraries were measured with a Qubit 3.0 fluorometer, size-checked on a Bioanalyzer 2100, and measured again with the KAPA Library Quantification kit. Each immunoSEQ 96-well plate was sequenced on its own single-read 150-cycle Illumina NextSeq 550 flow cell. Processing in the source paper ran as follows. Because the immunoSEQ output held only junctional sequences and lacked quality scores, the filtering could not match the filtering applied to full-length reads. To assign V/J genes and CDR3, sequences were annotated against IMGT germline references using PyIR, a Python wrapper for IgBLAST v1.9. Reads with weak V/J assignments (E-value above 1e-6), missing CDR3, stop codons, out-of-frame junctions, or ambiguous translated residues were removed. V3J clonotypes were defined as sequences sharing the same inferred V gene, J gene, and CDR3 amino acid sequence. The percentage overlap between two repertoires was calculated by dividing the number of shared unique clonotypes by the size of the smaller repertoire. Three approaches were used to assess repertoire richness: RTK rarefaction, the Chao1 estimator, and Recon v2.1 estimates of unobserved clonotypes. The table comes from immuneACCESS by way of TCRdb, which keeps in-frame sequences with V and J called. Part of the clones is missing from these tables; in studies checked, under half for an unresolved V gene and the rest for unknown reasons. V, J and clone size were drawn from that table, and D and trimming were deduced from the DNA. This sample holds around 430,000 clones; about 85% were observed only once. The top ten clonotypes cover approximately 13% of the sample.

The sample is drawn from a study of shared clonotypes between healthy human individuals (TCRdb year 2020). About the full investigation: The cohort comprised a couple of women and a few men aged 18 to 49 years. Blood TCR repertoires of a handful of healthy adults were deeply sequenced to estimate repertoire size and the extent of clonotype sharing between individuals. To increase sequencing depth and limit assay-specific biases, TCR repertoire library preparation and sequencing were carried out by different laboratories using diverse techniques. Per donor, leukapheresis produced somewhere between about 0.94 and 8.9 billion PBMCs. General study outcomes and caveats: Pairwise subsampling indicated that sequencing depth was expected to affect the degree of clonotype sharing among donors. Only blood was sampled, and tissue TCR repertoires likely differ from those in blood. The small number of donors limited the genetic and exposure-history diversity represented.

The donors were healthy, HIV-negative adults who had no recently reported acute infections or vaccinations. All donors were Caucasian adults living in Nashville, Tennessee, USA. In the unsorted samples, 87 million or so PBMCs were counted, and genomic DNA was extracted using the QIAamp DNA Blood Mini kit. Blood was obtained by leukapheresis, after which PBMCs were separated by Ficoll-Histopaque density gradient centrifugation and cryopreserved in liquid nitrogen vapor phase. The V gene is TRBV7-8 and the J gene is TRBJ2-6, with the D gene not confidently named. Sequenced input: PBMCs. This TCR came from a woman in her thirties or forties in good health. Some clones in this sample may be carry-over from other donors' samples. The DNA sequence follows: TGTGCCAGCAGCTTAGTCGGTACAACCCCCTCTGGGGCCAACGTCCTGACTTTC. Translation gives CASSLVGTTPSGANVLTF.